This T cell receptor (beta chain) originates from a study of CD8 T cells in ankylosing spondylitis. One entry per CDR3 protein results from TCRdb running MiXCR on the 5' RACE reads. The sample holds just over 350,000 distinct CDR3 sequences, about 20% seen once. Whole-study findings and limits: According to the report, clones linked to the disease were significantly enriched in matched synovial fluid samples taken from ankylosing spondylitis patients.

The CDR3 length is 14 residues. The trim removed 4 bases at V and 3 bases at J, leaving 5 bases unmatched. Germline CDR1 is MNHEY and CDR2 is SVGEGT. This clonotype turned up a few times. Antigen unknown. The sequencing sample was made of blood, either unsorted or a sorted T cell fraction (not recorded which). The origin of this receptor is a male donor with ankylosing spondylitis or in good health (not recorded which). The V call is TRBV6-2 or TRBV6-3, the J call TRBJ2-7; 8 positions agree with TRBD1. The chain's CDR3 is CASSFGDRSYEQYF. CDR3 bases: TGTGCCAGCAGTTTCGGGGACAGGAGCTACGAGCAGTACTTC.